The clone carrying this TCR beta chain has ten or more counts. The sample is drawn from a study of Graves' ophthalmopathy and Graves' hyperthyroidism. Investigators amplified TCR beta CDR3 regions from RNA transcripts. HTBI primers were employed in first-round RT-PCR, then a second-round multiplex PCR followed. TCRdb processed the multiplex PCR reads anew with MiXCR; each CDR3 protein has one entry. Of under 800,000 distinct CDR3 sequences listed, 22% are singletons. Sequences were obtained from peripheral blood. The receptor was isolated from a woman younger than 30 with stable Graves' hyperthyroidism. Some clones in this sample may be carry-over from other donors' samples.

CDR3: CASSLDREQETQYF. The CDR3 coding sequence is TGCGCCAGCAGCCTCGACAGAGAACAAGAGACCCAGTACTTC. J is TRBJ2-5 and V is TRBV4-1, with TRBD1 as a possible D gene (5 bases). The germline CDR1 and CDR2 sequences are MGHRA and YSYEKL. V lost 4 bases and J lost 2, with 11 bases in between. The CDR3 loop spans 14 amino acids.